In this sample, the clone carrying this T cell receptor (beta chain) turned up a few times. The antigen is unknown. The source of the sample is a study of T cells after yellow fever vaccination. Background on the study: When fractions had low cell numbers, they were prepared with SMART-Seq v4 Ultra Low Input.

This CDR3 region has 19 residues. Germline V CDR1 and CDR2: LGHDT, YNNKEL (reference sequence). V trimming: 4 bases; J trimming: 5 bases; junction bases outside the gene matches: 16. Conversion of TCR transcripts into cDNA relied on 5'RACE template switching, which added a universal primer site and UMIs. MiXCR, applied by TCRdb to the 5' RACE reads, yields one record per CDR3 protein. The table includes 300,000 to 450,000 distinct CDR3 sequences, 6% to 8% detected once. The study's findings and limits: Weaker, the secondary response had a peak occurring faster, on day 5 versus 15. Clones that expanded after primary vaccination mostly reappeared after the booster (over 95% CD4, roughly 87% CD8).

The V call is TRBV3-1, the J call TRBJ2-1; TRBD1 matches 11 bases. The TCR originated in a man under 40 who received the YFV17D yellow fever vaccine. The sample in question was PBMCs, obtained 5 days after the yellow fever booster vaccination. CDR3: CASSPRGDRGFLAHNEQFF. The CDR3 DNA sequence: TGTGCCAGCAGCCCTAGGGGGGACAGGGGGTTCCTGGCCCACAATGAGCAGTTCTTC.